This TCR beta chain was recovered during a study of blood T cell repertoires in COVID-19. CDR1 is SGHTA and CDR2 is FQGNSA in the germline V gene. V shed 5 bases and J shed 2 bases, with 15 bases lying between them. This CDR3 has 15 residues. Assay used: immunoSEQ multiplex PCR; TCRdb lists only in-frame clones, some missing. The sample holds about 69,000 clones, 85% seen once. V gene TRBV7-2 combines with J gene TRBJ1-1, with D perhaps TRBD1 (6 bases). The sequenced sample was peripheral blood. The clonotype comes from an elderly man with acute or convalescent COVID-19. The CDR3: CASSPSRGRNTEAFF. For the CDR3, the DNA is TGTGCCAGCAGCCCCTCGAGGGGGAGAAACACTGAAGCTTTCTTT. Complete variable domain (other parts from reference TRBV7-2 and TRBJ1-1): GAGVSQSPSNKVTEKGKDVELRCDPISGHTALYWYRQSLGQGLEFLIYFQGNSAPDKSGLPSDRFSAERTGGSVSTLTIQRTQQEDSAVYLCASSPSRGRNTEAFFGQGTRLTVV.